This T cell receptor (beta chain) was profiled in a study of cytomegalovirus exposure and HLA in healthy donors. With regard to this clone: Antigen: not known.

The germline gives CDR1 MNHNS, CDR2 SASEGT. The CDR3 is 16 residues long. Trimming cost V 2 bases and J 1 base; bases outside gene matches: 6. The PCR had 60 Vbeta and 13 Jbeta primers. TCRdb's table, derived via immunoSEQ multiplex PCR, lists solely in-frame clones and lacks some. The sample has about 75,000 clones; 80% to 90% are singletons. Study conclusions and caveats: Later analysis revealed greater clonal expansion in HLA-associated TCR beta chains than in equally common others. It was reported in a later analysis that an Asian-associated ancestry cluster showed fewer N-insertions than the 666-donor mean.

Sequencing input: PBMCs. The V call is TRBV6-1, the J call TRBJ2-5; 8 positions match TRBD2. This clonotype was sampled from a man in his 70s in good health and CMV-seropositive. CDR3 DNA: TGTGCCAGCAGTGAACTAGCGGGCGGGCCCCAAGAGACCCAGTACTTC. Translation gives CASSELAGGPQETQYF.